The T cell receptor (beta chain) under discussion was sequenced for a study of shared clonotypes between healthy human individuals. The CDR3 totals 15 residues. Germline CDR1 is MNHEY and CDR2 is SVGAGI. Trimming removed 3 bases at V and 0 bases at J, with 11 bases between. The repertoire was sequenced with immunoSEQ multiplex PCR; TCRdb's copy has only in-frame clones and lacks some. Of around 940,000 clones listed, more than 75% are singletons. A word on this clone: Its antigen is not identified.

General observations from the study: When compared with the clonotypes that were shared by all four sorted-subset donors, the non-shared clonotypes turned out to have lower generation probabilities. Tissues were not sampled, only blood, and their repertoires likely differ.

Each of the donors was a healthy adult who was HIV-negative and had not had a recent acute infection or vaccination. The V call is TRBV6-5, the J call TRBJ1-1; D unresolved. This TCR came from a man aged 18-30 years in good health. Input material: memory CD4+ T cells sorted from blood. Described subset: CD45RA-negative fraction. The CDR3 DNA is TGTGCCAGCAGTTATATAGGAGCGCTGAACACTGAAGCTTTCTTT. This translates into CASSYIGALNTEAFF.